The 28 T cell receptor beta chains in this list originate from one sample, sequenced in a study of T cells in Graves' hyperthyroidism and ophthalmopathy. TCR beta CDR3 region amplification was performed from RNA transcripts. A first-round RT-PCR of the TCR CDR3 used the HTBI primer set. MiXCR, applied by TCRdb to the multiplex PCR reads, yields one record per CDR3 protein. The sample shows 400,000 to 550,000 distinct CDR3 sequences, over 13% of them seen only once. The sequencing sample was made of blood. The origin of the receptors is a woman aged 18 to 35 with Graves' hyperthyroidism.

The table lists this clonotype with a few counts. V gene TRBV9 combines with J gene TRBJ1-2; the D gene is possibly TRBD1 (6 bases). Trimming left V 0 bases short and J 7 bases short, with 13 bases between. CDR1 SGDLS and CDR2 YYNGEE come from the germline V gene. The CDR3 sequence is 14 residues long. The CDR3 loop is CASSVEAGAGGYTF. The CDR3 region has the DNA TGTGCCAGCAGCGTAGAGGCAGGGGCGGGTGGCTACACCTTC.

With regard to this clonotype: Likely a read error: the CDR3 ends without its conserved phenylalanine or tryptophan. The V gene is TRBV5-6, the J gene TRBJ1-5; D remains ambiguous. V was pared by 4 bases and J by 6 bases, with 11 bases between. The CDR3 covers 13 residues. CDR1 is SGHDT and CDR2 is YYEEEE in the germline V gene. CDR3: CASSVGEGQPQHL. CDR3 in DNA: TGTGCCAGCAGCGTCGGGGAGGGTCAGCCCCAGCATCTT.

The V and J genes are TRBV10-3 and TRBJ2-2, with 10 nucleotides matching TRBD2. V was clipped by 8 bases and J by 2 bases; unmatched bases: 11. This CDR3 spans 17 amino acids. CDR1 is ENHRY and CDR2 is SYGVKD in the germline V gene. Written as DNA, the CDR3 is TGTGCCATCTCCCCCCTCACTAGCGGGGTTAACACCGGGGAGCTGTTTTTT. This codes for CAISPLTSGVNTGELFF.

This clonotype has only a few counts. J is TRBJ1-2 and V is TRBV6-4, with unresolved D. Trimming took off 4 bases at V and 6 bases at J, with 12 bases between the two ends. CDR1 is MRHNA, CDR2 SNTAGT, per germline. The CDR3 loop spans 13 amino acids. CDR3 nucleotide sequence: TGTGCCAGCAGTGCCTCTGAACGGGATGGCTACACCTTC. As protein: CASSASERDGYTF.

V gene TRBV3-1 combines with J gene TRBJ2-5, with 8 bases matching TRBD1. CDR1 and CDR2 from the germline V gene are LGHDT and YNNKEL (reference sequence). This CDR3 comprises 13 residues. Written as DNA, the CDR3 is TGTGGGGCTGGACAGGGTATACAAGAGACCCAGTACTTC. It codes for CGAGQGIQETQYF.

This clonotype was seen a handful of times. This chain connects TRBV27 to TRBJ2-7; 7 bases map to TRBD1. Germline trimming cut 3 bases from V and 5 bases from J; bases unmatched to any gene: 7. Germline values: CDR1 MNHEY, CDR2 SMNVEV (reference sequence). The CDR3 is 14 amino acids. This CDR3 reads CASSFYRGRHEQYF. The CDR3 DNA is TGTGCCAGCAGTTTTTACAGGGGCCGCCACGAGCAGTACTTC.

The table lists this clonotype with many counts. The gene calls are TRBV6-5 and TRBJ1-1, with no clear D. Trimming removed 2 bases at V and 4 bases at J, with 11 bases between. The germline V gene encodes CDR1 MNHEY and CDR2 SVGAGI. This CDR3 region has 14 residues. This CDR3 is CASSYRDLSTEAFF. CDR3 sequence (DNA): TGTGCCAGCAGTTACCGCGACTTATCCACTGAAGCTTTCTTT.

The rearrangement uses TRBV3-1 and TRBJ1-3, with D unresolved. Per the germline V gene, CDR1 is LGHDT and CDR2 is YNNKEL (reference sequence). The CDR3 totals 16 residues. V shed 0 bases and J shed 0 bases, with 9 bases lying between them. CDR3 sequence reads: CASSQDPVPSGNTIYF. The CDR3, as DNA: TGTGCCAGCAGCCAAGATCCCGTCCCCTCTGGAAACACCATATATTTT.

This clonotype turned up a few times. V and J are TRBV9 and TRBJ2-5; D perhaps matches TRBD1 (6 bases). Germline values: CDR1 SGDLS, CDR2 YYNGEE. Between the trimmed V and J ends, which lost 0 bases and 1 base, there was a span of 13 bases. The CDR3 extends over 16 amino acids. CDR3 bases: TGTGCCAGCAGCGTAGAGGCAGGGGCCCTCCAAGAGACCCAGTACTTC. It specifies CASSVEAGALQETQYF.

This clonotype was found a few times. The rearrangement joins TRBV6-5 to TRBJ1-1, with D unresolved. This CDR3 contains 16 residues. V was cut by 4 bases and J by 5 bases, with 20 bases left in between. CDR1 MNHEY and CDR2 SVGAGI come from the germline V gene. CDR3 nucleotide sequence: TGTGCCAGCAGTTTTTTGGGTACTGGGCAGTCTACTGAAGCTTTCTTT. Its protein is CASSFLGTGQSTEAFF.

J is TRBJ1-1 and V is TRBV14; the D gene is possibly TRBD1 (5 bases). CDR1 is SGHDN, CDR2 FVKESK, per germline. The ends were cut back, 7 bases at V and 0 bases at J, with 12 bases in the middle. The CDR3 consists of 14 residues. DNA of the CDR3: TGTGCCAGCAACCTACAGGCGATGAACACTGAAGCTTTCTTT. Its translation is CASNLQAMNTEAFF.

This clonotype turned up a few times. Sequence at one end of the junction differs from germline and may be a read error. The genes are TRBV29-1 and TRBJ2-2; D ambiguous. CDR1 and CDR2 (germline): SQVTM, ANQGSEA. The CDR3 has 16 amino acids. CDR3 nucleotides: TGCAACCTTTACAACCCCTCGCGTTCGAACGCCGGGGAGCTGTTTTTT. This translates into CNLYNPSRSNAGELFF.

With respect to this clonotype: One end of the junction does not line up with germline, which may come from a read error. The chain is built from TRBV11-2 and TRBJ1-1, with a possible D match to TRBD1 (5 bases). The CDR3 length is 14 residues. Germline CDR1 SGHAT, CDR2 FQNNGV. This chain's CDR3 is CANSLGRGGTEAFF. In DNA, the CDR3 is TGTGCCAACAGCTTAGGGAGGGGAGGCACTGAAGCTTTCTTT.

This clonotype showed up many times. The chain employs TRBV12-3 or TRBV12-4 and TRBJ2-5; D gene unclear. V was cut by 5 bases and J by 2 bases, with 3 bases left in between. There are 11 residues in the CDR3. The CDR3 spells CASSIQETQYF. The CDR3 DNA follows: TGTGCCAGCAGTATACAAGAGACCCAGTACTTC.

This clonotype has a count of ten or more. The chain is built from TRBV20-1 and TRBJ1-1; TRBD1 is a possible D gene (6 bases). V lost 4 bases to trimming and J lost 5 bases, with 17 bases between them. Germline CDR1 and CDR2: DFQATT and SNEGSKA (reference sequence). There are 14 residues in the CDR3. CDR3: CSAIQGRYRTEAFF. The CDR3 bases are TGCAGTGCTATTCAGGGGCGATATCGAACTGAAGCTTTCTTT.

At least ten counts were recorded for this clonotype. The chain couples TRBV30 to TRBJ1-5; D is undetermined. The CDR3 is 15 amino acids. Between the trimmed V and J ends, which lost 1 base and 2 bases, there was a span of 12 bases. Germline lookup yields CDR1 GTSNPN and CDR2 SVGIG (reference sequence). The CDR3 sequence: CAWSGSIRGNQPQHF. CDR3 DNA sequence: TGTGCCTGGAGTGGGTCCATAAGGGGCAATCAGCCCCAGCATTTT.

This clonotype came up many times. The chain combines TRBV28 with TRBJ2-5, with a possible D match to TRBD1 (6 bases). Trimming pared 6 bases from V and 5 bases from J, leaving 10 bases between. From germline, CDR1 is MDHEN and CDR2 SYDVKM. CDR3 length: 12 amino acids. CDR3 residues: CASRTGWETQYF. The CDR3 DNA is TGTGCCAGCAGAACAGGGTGGGAGACCCAGTACTTC.

Ten or more counts support this clonotype. The rearrangement uses TRBV25-1 and TRBJ2-5, with 8 bases lining up with TRBD2. Losses at the gene ends were 2 bases for V and 2 bases for J; bases not matched to a gene: 7. The CDR3 loop spans 16 amino acids. Germline lookup yields CDR1 MGHDK and CDR2 SYGVNS. CDR3 region: CASSERLAWGQETQYF. Here the CDR3 DNA reads TGTGCCAGCAGTGAAAGACTAGCGTGGGGACAAGAGACCCAGTACTTC.

V usage is TRBV5-5 and J usage is TRBJ1-1; D remains ambiguous. V dropped 0 bases and J dropped 8 bases, with 5 bases sitting between them. Germline lookup yields CDR1 SGHKS and CDR2 YYEKEE (reference sequence). CDR3 length: 11 amino acids. The CDR3 region has the DNA TGTGCCAGCAGCTTGGTGAAAGAAGCTTTCTTT. Translation: CASSLVKEAFF.

At least ten counts were recorded for this clonotype. CDR3 bases: TGTGCCAGCAGCCCTACGGGGACCAATCTCTATAATTCACCCCTCCACTTT. Amino acids: CASSPTGTNLYNSPLHF. This sequence joins TRBV11-2 and TRBJ1-6; D might be TRBD1 (5 bases). Looked up from germline, CDR1 is SGHAT and CDR2 is FQNNGV. The V end was cut by 5 bases, the J end by 3 bases, with 17 bases between. CDR3 length: 17 residues.

This clonotype showed up just a few times. The J gene is TRBJ1-5, the V gene TRBV12-5, with a weak D call TRBD1 (5 bases). Trimming shortened V by 7 bases and J by 3 bases, and 13 bases separated the two germline ends. The CDR3 runs to 14 residues. Germline V lookup: CDR1 LGHNT, CDR2 FRNRAP. The CDR3 nucleotides are TGTGCTAGTGCCCTAGACAGCTTCAATCAGCCCCAGCATTTT. It specifies CASALDSFNQPQHF. The variable domain in full, with the rest retrieved from reference TRBV12-5 and TRBJ1-5, is DARVTQTPRHKVTEMGQEVTMRCQPILGHNTVFWYRQTMMQGLELLAYFRNRAPLDDSGMPKDRFSAEMPDATLATLKIQPSEPRDSAVYFCASALDSFNQPQHFGDGTRLSIL.

This clonotype showed up just a few times. This chain connects TRBV7-6 to TRBJ2-7; the D is unclear. Between the trimmed V and J ends, which lost 5 bases and 2 bases, there was a span of 28 bases. Germline V lookup: CDR1 SGHVS, CDR2 FNYEAQ. The CDR3 sequence is 19 residues long. The CDR3 nucleotides read TGTGCCAGCAGCCCCCAGCCCCCATTACCCGCCCAAGGGACCTACGAGCAGTACTTC. This gives the protein CASSPQPPLPAQGTYEQYF.

This clonotype was counted a few times. The chain combines TRBV5-1 with TRBJ2-1; 8 nucleotides match TRBD2. The CDR3 sequence is 14 residues long. Germline V CDR1 and CDR2: SGHRS, YFSETQ. V dropped 5 bases and J dropped 7; count of bases not matched to a gene: 8. The CDR3 spells CASRLPGLGNEQFF. In DNA, the CDR3 is TGCGCCAGCAGACTCCCGGGACTAGGGAATGAGCAGTTCTTC. Together with reference TRBV5-1 and TRBJ2-1, the CDR3 gives the full variable domain: KAGVTQTPRYLIKTRGQQVTLSCSPISGHRSVSWYQQTPGQGLQFLFEYFSETQRNKGNFPGRFSGRQFSNSRSEMNVSTLELGDSALYLCASRLPGLGNEQFFGPGTRLTVL.

This clonotype was seen a handful of times. V usage is TRBV7-9 and J usage is TRBJ2-7; D may correspond to TRBD1 or TRBD2 (5 bases each). The CDR3 length is 15 residues. CDR1 and CDR2 from the germline V gene are SEHNR and FQNEAQ (reference sequence). V lost 1 base to trimming and J lost 2 bases, with 12 bases between them. The chain's CDR3 is CASSLEDSGTYEQYF. The CDR3 DNA reads TGTGCCAGCAGCTTAGAAGACAGCGGTACCTACGAGCAGTACTTC.

In this sample, this clonotype turned up many times. Written as DNA, the CDR3 is TGTGCCTGGAGACCGGGACTAGCTTTCAATGAGCAGTTCTTC. Its protein product is CAWRPGLAFNEQFF. J is TRBJ2-1 and V is TRBV30, with 9 bases matching TRBD2. The germline V gene has CDR1 GTSNPN and CDR2 SVGIG (reference sequence). V shed 3 bases and J 6 bases; nucleotides not matched to a gene: 6. CDR3 length: 14 amino acids.

This clonotype showed up just a few times. This sequence joins TRBV9 and TRBJ1-3; 8 positions match TRBD1. V lost 0 bases to trimming and J lost 4 bases; unmatched junction nucleotides: 9. The length of the CDR3 is 17 residues. In germline, CDR1 is SGDLS, CDR2 YYNGEE. The CDR3 DNA sequence: TGTGCCAGCAGCGTAGCCTACCAGGGGGCGGCCGGAAACACCATATATTTT. This encodes CASSVAYQGAAGNTIYF.

Many counts were recorded for this clonotype. The chain joins TRBV10-3 to TRBJ2-1; 10 bases line up with TRBD2. With V trimmed by 7 bases and J by 4 bases, 7 bases remained unmatched. The CDR3 consists of 15 residues. Germline CDR1 ENHRY, CDR2 SYGVKD. The CDR3 DNA sequence: TGTGCCATCAAGTCGGGACTAGCGAATTACAATGAGCAGTTCTTC. Translation: CAIKSGLANYNEQFF.

Comment on this clonotype: A read error is possible here, since a much larger clone lies one base away. The chain recombines TRBV6-2 or TRBV6-3 with TRBJ2-3, with a weak D call TRBD1 (5 bases). CDR1 MNHEY and CDR2 SVGEGT come from the germline V gene. CDR3 length: 14 residues. The CDR3: CASSYTYTTDTPYF. The CDR3 DNA reads TGTGCCAGCAGTTACACCTACACGACAGATACGCCGTATTTT.